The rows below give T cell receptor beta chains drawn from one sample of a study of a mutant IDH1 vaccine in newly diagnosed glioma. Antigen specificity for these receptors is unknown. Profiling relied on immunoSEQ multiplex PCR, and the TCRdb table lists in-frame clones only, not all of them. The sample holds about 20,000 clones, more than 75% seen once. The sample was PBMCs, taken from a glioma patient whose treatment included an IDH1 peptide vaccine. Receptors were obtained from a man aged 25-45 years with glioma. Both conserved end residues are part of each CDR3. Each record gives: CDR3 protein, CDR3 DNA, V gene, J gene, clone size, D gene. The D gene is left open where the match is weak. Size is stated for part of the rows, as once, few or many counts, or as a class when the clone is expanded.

CDR3aa: CASSSVGFDYSNQPQHF
CDR3nt: TGTGCCAGCAGCTCCGTGGGCTTTGATTATAGCAATCAGCCCCAGCATTTT
v_gene: TRBV7-9
j_gene: TRBJ1-5
abundance: few
d_gene: .

CDR3aa: CASRVGTGPNTEAFF
CDR3nt: TGCGCCAGCAGGGTGGGGACAGGGCCGAACACTGAAGCTTTCTTT
v_gene: TRBV5-1
j_gene: TRBJ1-1
abundance: few
d_gene: TRBD1

CDR3aa: CASSVGLAVASGSYEQYF
CDR3nt: TGTGCCAGCAGCGTAGGTCTCGCCGTGGCTAGCGGGAGTTACGAGCAGTACTTC
v_gene: TRBV9
j_gene: TRBJ2-7
abundance: .
d_gene: TRBD2

CDR3aa: CASSLAGNTGELFF
CDR3nt: TGTGCCAGCAGCTTAGCGGGCAACACCGGGGAGCTGTTTTTT
v_gene: TRBV7-9
j_gene: TRBJ2-2
abundance: .
d_gene: .

CDR3aa: CSVDRGISGANVLTF
CDR3nt: TGCAGCGTTGATAGGGGGATCTCTGGGGCCAACGTCCTGACTTTC
v_gene: TRBV29-1
j_gene: TRBJ2-6
abundance: once
d_gene: .

CDR3aa: CASSLLGAENTGELFF
CDR3nt: TGCGCCAGCAGCTTGTTGGGGGCTGAGAACACCGGGGAGCTGTTTTTT
v_gene: TRBV5-1
j_gene: TRBJ2-2
abundance: .
d_gene: .

CDR3aa: CASSFSGSSTDTQYF
CDR3nt: TGTGCCAGCAGCTTTAGCGGGAGTAGCACAGATACGCAGTATTTT
v_gene: TRBV9
j_gene: TRBJ2-3
abundance: .
d_gene: TRBD2

CDR3aa: CASSFPGLEAFF
CDR3nt: TGTGCCAGCAGCTTTCCGGGGCTTGAAGCTTTCTTT
v_gene: TRBV5-4
j_gene: TRBJ1-1
abundance: few
d_gene: .

CDR3aa: CASSFRGTNTEAFF
CDR3nt: TGCGCCAGCAGCTTCAGGGGCACGAACACTGAAGCTTTCTTT
v_gene: TRBV5-1
j_gene: TRBJ1-1
abundance: .
d_gene: .

CDR3aa: CASSLDGTSGIAEQFF
CDR3nt: TGTGCCAGCAGCTTAGATGGGACTAGCGGGATTGCTGAGCAGTTCTTC
v_gene: TRBV7-6
j_gene: TRBJ2-1
abundance: .
d_gene: TRBD2

CDR3aa: CASSLGTANYGYTF
CDR3nt: TGTGCCAGCAGTCTAGGGACAGCTAACTATGGCTACACCTTC
v_gene: TRBV27
j_gene: TRBJ1-2
abundance: .
d_gene: TRBD1

CDR3aa: CASSSPAYEQYF
CDR3nt: TGCGCCAGCAGCTCCCCAGCCTACGAGCAGTACTTC
v_gene: TRBV5-1
j_gene: TRBJ2-7
abundance: .
d_gene: .

CDR3aa: CASRPPGTLYGYTF
CDR3nt: TGTGCCAGCAGGCCCCCCGGGACACTCTATGGCTACACCTTC
v_gene: TRBV14
j_gene: TRBJ1-2
abundance: .
d_gene: .

CDR3aa: CASSLGDRGYYGYTF
CDR3nt: TGCGCCAGCAGCTTGGGGGACAGGGGCTACTATGGCTACACCTTC
v_gene: TRBV5-1
j_gene: TRBJ1-2
abundance: few
d_gene: TRBD1

CDR3aa: CACSGTTEAFF
CDR3nt: TGTGCCTGCTCCGGGACCACTGAAGCTTTCTTT
v_gene: TRBV30
j_gene: TRBJ1-1
abundance: once
d_gene: .

CDR3aa: CASSDPGTGDEQYF
CDR3nt: TGTGCCAGCAGTGACCCCGGGACAGGGGACGAGCAGTACTTC
v_gene: TRBV6-1
j_gene: TRBJ2-7
abundance: .
d_gene: TRBD1